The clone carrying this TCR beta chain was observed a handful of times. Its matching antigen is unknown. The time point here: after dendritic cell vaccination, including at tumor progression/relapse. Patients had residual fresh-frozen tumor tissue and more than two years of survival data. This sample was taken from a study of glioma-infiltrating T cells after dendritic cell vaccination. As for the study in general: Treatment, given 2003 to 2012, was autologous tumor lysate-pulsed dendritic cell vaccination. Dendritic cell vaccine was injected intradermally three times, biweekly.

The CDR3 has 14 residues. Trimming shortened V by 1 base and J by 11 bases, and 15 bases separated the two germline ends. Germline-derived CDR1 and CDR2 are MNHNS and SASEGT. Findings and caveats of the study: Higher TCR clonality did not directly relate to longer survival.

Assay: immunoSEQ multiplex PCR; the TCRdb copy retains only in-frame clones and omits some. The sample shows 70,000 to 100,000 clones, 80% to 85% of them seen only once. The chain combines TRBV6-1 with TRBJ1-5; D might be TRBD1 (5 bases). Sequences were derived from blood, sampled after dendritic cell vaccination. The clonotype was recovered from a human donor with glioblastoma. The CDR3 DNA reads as TGTGCCAGCAGTGAAGAAAGCCGAGCCAGGGCCCAGCATTTT. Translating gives CASSEESRARAQHF.